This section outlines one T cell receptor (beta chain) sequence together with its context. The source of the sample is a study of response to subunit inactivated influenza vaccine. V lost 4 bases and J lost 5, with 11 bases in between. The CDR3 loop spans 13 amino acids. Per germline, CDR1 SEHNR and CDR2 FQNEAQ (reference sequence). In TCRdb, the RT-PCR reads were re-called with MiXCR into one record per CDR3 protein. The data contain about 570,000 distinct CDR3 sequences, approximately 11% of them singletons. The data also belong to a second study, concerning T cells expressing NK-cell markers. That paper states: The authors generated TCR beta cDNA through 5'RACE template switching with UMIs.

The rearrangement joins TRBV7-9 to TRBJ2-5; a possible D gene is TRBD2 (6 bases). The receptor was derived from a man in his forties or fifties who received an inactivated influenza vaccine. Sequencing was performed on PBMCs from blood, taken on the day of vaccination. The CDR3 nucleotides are TGTGCCAGCAGCTCTAGCGCCGGGGAGACCCAGTACTTC. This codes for CASSSSAGETQYF.